This TCR beta chain was found in a study of blood T cell repertoires in COVID-19. Study details: The United States, Italy and Spain provided the acute and convalescent COVID-19 samples. The analysed material was cDNA or gDNA that came from T cells, B-cell-depleted T cells, or PBMCs.

Authors' analysis steps: The assay estimated nucleated cells by amplifying reference gene primers. Sequencing was performed with immunoSEQ multiplex PCR; in TCRdb, only in-frame clones are kept and a portion is missing. V and J calls and clone size are those listed in that table; D and trimming were worked out from the DNA. Of roughly 320,000 clones in the sample, 85% to 95% were seen once. This study enrolled people aged roughly 18 to 100 from approximately 25 US geographic areas. The CDR3 contains 16 residues. V was pared by 5 bases and J by 0 bases, with 6 bases of the junction left unmatched. Germline-derived CDR1 and CDR2 are SGHVS and FQNEAQ.

Input material: PBMCs or T cells enriched from blood (not recorded which). The V call is TRBV7-8, the J call TRBJ2-1, with TRBD2 identical over 8 bases. The clonotype was recovered from a woman aged 25-40 years who had been exposed to COVID-19. The CDR3 protein is CASSPTGGSSYNEQFF. DNA for the CDR3: TGTGCCAGCAGCCCGACGGGGGGGAGCTCCTACAATGAGCAGTTCTTC.